This T cell receptor (beta chain) was captured by sequencing in a study of blood T cell repertoires in COVID-19. For the study at large: The United States, Italy and Spain supplied acute and convalescent COVID-19 samples.

CDR1 LNHDA and CDR2 SQIVND come from the germline V gene (reference sequence). The CDR3 consists of 15 residues. The ends lost 11 bases at V and 0 bases at J; junction bases unmatched: 9. Profiling relied on immunoSEQ multiplex PCR, and the TCRdb table lists in-frame clones only, not all of them. The sample holds approximately 260,000 clones; about 80% are singletons and the top ten take more than 4.5%. The source of this sequence is a woman aged 80 or over with active or convalescent COVID-19. The chain carries TRBV19 and TRBJ2-2; 7 positions match TRBD1. The sample comprised peripheral blood. The CDR3 spells CAVRTGSANTGELFF. The CDR3 DNA reads TGTGCCGTTAGGACAGGCAGCGCGAACACCGGGGAGCTGTTTTTT. The full variable domain, in which reference TRBV19 and TRBJ2-2 provide the parts outside the CDR3, is DGGITQSPKYLFRKEGQNVTLSCEQNLNHDAMYWYRQDPGQGLRLIYYSQIVNDFQKGDIAEGYSVSREKKESFPLTVTSAQKNPTAFYLCAVRTGSANTGELFFGEGSRLTVL.